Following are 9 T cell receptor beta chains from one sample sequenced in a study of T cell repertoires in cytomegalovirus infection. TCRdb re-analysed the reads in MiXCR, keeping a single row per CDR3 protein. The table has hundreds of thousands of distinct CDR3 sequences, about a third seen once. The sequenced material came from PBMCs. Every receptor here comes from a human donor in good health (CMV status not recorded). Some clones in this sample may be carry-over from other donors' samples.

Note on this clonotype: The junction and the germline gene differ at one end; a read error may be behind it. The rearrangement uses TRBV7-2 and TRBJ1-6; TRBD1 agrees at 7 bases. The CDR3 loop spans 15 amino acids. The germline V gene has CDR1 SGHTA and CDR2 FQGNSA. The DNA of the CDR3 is TGTGCCATCAGCGGTCCGGGACAGCTGCGGACACCCCTCCACTTT. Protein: CAISGPGQLRTPLHF.

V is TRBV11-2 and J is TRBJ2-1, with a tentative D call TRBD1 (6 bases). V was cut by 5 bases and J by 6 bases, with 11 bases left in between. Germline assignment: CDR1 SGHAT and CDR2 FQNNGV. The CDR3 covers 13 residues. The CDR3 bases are TGTGCCAGCAGCCGAGGACAGACCAATGAGCAGTTCTTC. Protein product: CASSRGQTNEQFF. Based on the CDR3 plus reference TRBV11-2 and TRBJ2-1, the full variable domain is EAGVAQSPRYKIIEKRQSVAFWCNPISGHATLYWYQQILGQGPKLLIQFQNNGVVDDSQLPKDRFSAERLKGVDSTLKIQPAKLEDSAVYLCASSRGQTNEQFFGPGTRLTVL.

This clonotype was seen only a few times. The CDR3 loop reads CASNQIGQTGTSGYNEQFF. As DNA, the CDR3 is TGTGCCAGCAACCAAATAGGACAGACCGGGACTAGCGGATACAATGAGCAGTTCTTC. The chain is built from TRBV6-6 and TRBJ2-1, with 11 nucleotides matching TRBD2. The CDR3 is 19 amino acids. V lost 7 bases, J lost 4 bases, and 18 bases stayed unmatched. Germline V gene sequence: CDR1 MNHNY, CDR2 SVGAGI (reference sequence).

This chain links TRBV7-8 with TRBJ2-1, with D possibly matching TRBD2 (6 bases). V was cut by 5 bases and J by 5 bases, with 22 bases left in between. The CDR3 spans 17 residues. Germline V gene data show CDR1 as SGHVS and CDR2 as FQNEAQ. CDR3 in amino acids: CASSDILNSGKDNEQFF. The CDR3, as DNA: TGTGCCAGCAGCGACATCCTGAATAGCGGAAAGGACAATGAGCAGTTCTTC.

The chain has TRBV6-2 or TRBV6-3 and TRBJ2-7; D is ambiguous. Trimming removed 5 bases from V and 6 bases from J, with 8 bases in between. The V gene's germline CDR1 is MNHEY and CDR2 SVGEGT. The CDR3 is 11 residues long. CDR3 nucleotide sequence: TGTGCCAGCAGTAATATGGGCGAGCAGTACTTC. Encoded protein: CASSNMGEQYF.

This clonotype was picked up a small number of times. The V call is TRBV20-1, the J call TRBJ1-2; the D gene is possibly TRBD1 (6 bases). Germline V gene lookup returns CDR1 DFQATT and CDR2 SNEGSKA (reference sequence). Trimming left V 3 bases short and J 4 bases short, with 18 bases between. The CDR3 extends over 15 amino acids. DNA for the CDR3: TGCAGTGCTAGCCAGACAGGAGCTAGGGGCTATGGCTACACCTTC. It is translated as CSASQTGARGYGYTF.

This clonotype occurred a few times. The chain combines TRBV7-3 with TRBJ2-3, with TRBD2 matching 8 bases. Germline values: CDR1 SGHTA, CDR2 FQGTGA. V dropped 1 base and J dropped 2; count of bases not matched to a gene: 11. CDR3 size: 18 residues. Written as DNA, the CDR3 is TGTGCCAGCAGCTTAAGAACTAGCGGAGGGAACCACACAGATACGCAGTATTTT. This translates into CASSLRTSGGNHTDTQYF.

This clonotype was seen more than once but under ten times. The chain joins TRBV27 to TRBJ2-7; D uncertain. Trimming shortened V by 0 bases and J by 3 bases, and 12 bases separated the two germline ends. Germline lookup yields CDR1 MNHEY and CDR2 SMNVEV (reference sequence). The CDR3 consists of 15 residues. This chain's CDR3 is CASSLSGFGHYEQYF. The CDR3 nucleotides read TGTGCCAGCAGTTTATCCGGTTTTGGGCACTACGAGCAGTACTTC.

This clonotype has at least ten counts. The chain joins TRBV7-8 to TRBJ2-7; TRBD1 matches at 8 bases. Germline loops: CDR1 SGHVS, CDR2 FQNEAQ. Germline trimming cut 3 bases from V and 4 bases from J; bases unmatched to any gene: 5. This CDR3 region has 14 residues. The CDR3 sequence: CASSLFQGAYEQYF. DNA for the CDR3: TGTGCCAGCAGCTTGTTTCAGGGGGCTTACGAGCAGTACTTC.